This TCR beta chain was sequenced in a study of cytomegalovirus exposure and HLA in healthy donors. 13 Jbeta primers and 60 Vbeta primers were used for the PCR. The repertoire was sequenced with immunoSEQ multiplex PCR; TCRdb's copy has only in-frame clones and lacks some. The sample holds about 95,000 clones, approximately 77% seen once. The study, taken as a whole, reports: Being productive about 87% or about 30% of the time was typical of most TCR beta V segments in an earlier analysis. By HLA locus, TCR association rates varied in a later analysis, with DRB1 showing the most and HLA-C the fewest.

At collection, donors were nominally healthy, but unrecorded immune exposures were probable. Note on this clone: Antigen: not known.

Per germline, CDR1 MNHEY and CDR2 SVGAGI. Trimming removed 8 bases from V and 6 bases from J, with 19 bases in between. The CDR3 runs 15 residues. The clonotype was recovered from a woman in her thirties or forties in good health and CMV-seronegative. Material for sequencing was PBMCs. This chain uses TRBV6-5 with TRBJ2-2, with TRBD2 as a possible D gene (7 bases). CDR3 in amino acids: CASVPEGGLAGELFF. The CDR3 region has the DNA TGTGCCAGCGTCCCAGAGGGGGGGTTGGCCGGGGAGCTGTTTTTT.